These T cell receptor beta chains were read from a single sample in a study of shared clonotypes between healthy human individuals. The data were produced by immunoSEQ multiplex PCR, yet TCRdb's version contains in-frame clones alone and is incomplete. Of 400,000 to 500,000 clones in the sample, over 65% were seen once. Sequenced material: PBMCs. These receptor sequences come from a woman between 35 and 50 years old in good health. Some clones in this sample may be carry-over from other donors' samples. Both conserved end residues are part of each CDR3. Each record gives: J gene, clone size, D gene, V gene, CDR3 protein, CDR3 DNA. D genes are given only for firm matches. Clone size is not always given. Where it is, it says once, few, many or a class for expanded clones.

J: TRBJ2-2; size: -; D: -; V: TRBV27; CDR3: CASSTRTGELFF; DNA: TGTGCCAGCAGTACCCGCACCGGGGAGCTGTTTTTT
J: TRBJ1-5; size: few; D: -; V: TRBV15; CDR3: CATSRDRAGNQPQHF; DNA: TGTGCCACCAGCAGAGATAGGGCTGGGAATCAGCCCCAGCATTTT
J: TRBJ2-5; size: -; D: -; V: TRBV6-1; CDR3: CASSDGGVSETQYF; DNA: TGTGCCAGCAGTGATGGGGGAGTCTCGGAGACCCAGTACTTC
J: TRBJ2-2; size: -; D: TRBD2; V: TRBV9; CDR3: CASSVQLAVANTGELFF; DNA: TGTGCCAGCAGCGTACAACTAGCGGTAGCGAACACCGGGGAGCTGTTTTTT
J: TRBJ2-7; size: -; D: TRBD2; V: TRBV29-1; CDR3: CSVRLAGVGEQYF; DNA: TGCAGCGTCCGACTAGCGGGAGTCGGCGAGCAGTACTTC
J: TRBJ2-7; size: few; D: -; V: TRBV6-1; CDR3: CASSEAWEQYF; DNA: TGTGCCAGCAGTGAAGCTTGGGAGCAGTACTTC
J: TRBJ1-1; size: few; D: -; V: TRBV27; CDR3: CASSLGLFAEAFF; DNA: TGTGCCAGCAGTTTAGGACTCTTCGCTGAAGCTTTCTTT
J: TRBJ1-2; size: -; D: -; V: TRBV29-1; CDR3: CSVATSGINYGYTF; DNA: TGCAGCGTGGCCACCTCGGGGATTAACTATGGCTACACCTTC
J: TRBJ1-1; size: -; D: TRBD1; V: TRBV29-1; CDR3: CSVPDRGLNTEAFF; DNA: TGCAGCGTGCCAGACAGGGGATTGAACACTGAAGCTTTCTTT
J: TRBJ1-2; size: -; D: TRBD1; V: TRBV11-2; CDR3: CASSLDGTAIYGYTF; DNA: TGTGCCAGCAGCTTAGATGGGACAGCCATCTATGGCTACACCTTC
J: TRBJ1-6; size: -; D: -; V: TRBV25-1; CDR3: CASSDWGVGSPLHF; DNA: TGTGCCAGCAGTGATTGGGGAGTGGGTTCACCCCTCCACTTT
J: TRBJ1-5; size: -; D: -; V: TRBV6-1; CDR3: CASRVGQFNQPQHF; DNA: TGTGCCAGCAGGGTTGGACAGTTCAATCAGCCCCAGCATTTT
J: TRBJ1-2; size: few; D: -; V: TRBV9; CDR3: CASSPGLGYTF; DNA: TGTGCCAGCAGCCCAGGGCTGGGCTACACCTTC
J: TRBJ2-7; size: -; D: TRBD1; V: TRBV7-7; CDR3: CASSRGQGREQYF; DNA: TGTGCTAGCAGTCGGGGACAGGGAAGGGAGCAGTACTTC
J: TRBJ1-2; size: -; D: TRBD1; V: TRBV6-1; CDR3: CASKLQGEFPYGYTF; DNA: TGTGCCAGCAAATTACAGGGGGAATTTCCTTATGGCTACACCTTC
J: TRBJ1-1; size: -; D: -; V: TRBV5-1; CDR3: CASSRDVRNTEAFF; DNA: TGCGCCAGCAGCCGGGATGTTAGGAACACTGAAGCTTTCTTT
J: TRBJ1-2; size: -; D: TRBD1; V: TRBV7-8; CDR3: CASSPPRTGINYGYTF; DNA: TGTGCCAGCAGCCCACCCAGGACAGGGATCAACTATGGCTACACCTTC
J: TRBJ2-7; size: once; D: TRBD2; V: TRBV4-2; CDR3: CASSHLSGRALYEQYF; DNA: TGTGCCAGCAGCCACCTTAGCGGGAGGGCCCTCTACGAGCAGTACTTC
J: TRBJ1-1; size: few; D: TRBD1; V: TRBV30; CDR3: CAWSVRGQGWDTEAFF; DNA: TGTGCCTGGAGTGTAAGGGGACAGGGGTGGGACACTGAAGCTTTCTTT
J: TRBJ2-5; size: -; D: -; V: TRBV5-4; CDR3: CASSLVGGAETQYF; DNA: TGTGCCAGCAGCTTGGTGGGGGGGGCCGAGACCCAGTACTTC
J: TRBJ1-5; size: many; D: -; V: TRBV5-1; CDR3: CASSLLGPGGNQPQHF; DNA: TGCGCCAGCAGCTTGTTAGGACCCGGGGGCAATCAGCCCCAGCATTTT
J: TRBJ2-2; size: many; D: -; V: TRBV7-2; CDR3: CASSGPNTGELFF; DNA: TGTGCCAGCAGCGGACCGAACACCGGGGAGCTGTTTTTT
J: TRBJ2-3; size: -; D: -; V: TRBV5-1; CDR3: CASNTGSSEDTQYF; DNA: TGCGCCAGCAACACAGGATCCTCGGAAGATACGCAGTATTTT
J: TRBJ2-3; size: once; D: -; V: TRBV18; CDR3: CASSPSRADTQYF; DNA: TGTGCCAGCTCACCATCCAGGGCGGATACGCAGTATTTT
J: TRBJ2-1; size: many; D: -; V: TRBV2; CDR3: CASRPGGLSSYNEQFF; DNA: TGTGCCAGCAGACCAGGGGGGCTGAGCTCCTACAATGAGCAGTTCTTC
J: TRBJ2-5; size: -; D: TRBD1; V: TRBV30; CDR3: CAWAGGAAETQYF; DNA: TGTGCCTGGGCAGGGGGCGCGGCAGAGACCCAGTACTTC
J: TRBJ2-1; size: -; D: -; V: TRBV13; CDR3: CASSLGEDSYNEQFF; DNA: TGTGCCAGCAGCTTGGGGGAGGACAGCTACAATGAGCAGTTCTTC
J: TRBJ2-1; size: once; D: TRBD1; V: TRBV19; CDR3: CASRQQGGVSYNEQFF; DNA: TGTGCCAGTAGACAACAGGGGGGCGTTTCCTACAATGAGCAGTTCTTC
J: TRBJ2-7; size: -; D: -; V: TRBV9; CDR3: CASSVVSGEANPYEQYF; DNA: TGTGCCAGCAGCGTAGTGAGCGGAGAAGCGAACCCCTACGAGCAGTACTTC
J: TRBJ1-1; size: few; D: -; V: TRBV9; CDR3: CASSRGDRNTEAFF; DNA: TGTGCCAGCAGCAGGGGGGACCGGAACACTGAAGCTTTCTTT
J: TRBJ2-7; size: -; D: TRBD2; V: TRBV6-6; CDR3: CASIQPGGSYEQYF; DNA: TGTGCCAGCATCCAGCCCGGGGGGTCCTACGAGCAGTACTTC
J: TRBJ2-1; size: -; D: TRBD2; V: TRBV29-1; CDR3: CSVEDLASGSPVTQFF; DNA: TGCAGCGTTGAAGATCTGGCTAGCGGGAGTCCCGTTACGCAGTTCTTC
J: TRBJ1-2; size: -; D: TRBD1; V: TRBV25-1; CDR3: CASKDRGIGYTF; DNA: TGTGCCAGCAAGGACAGGGGTATAGGCTACACCTTC
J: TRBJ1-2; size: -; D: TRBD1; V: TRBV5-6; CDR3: CASSFDRGSHGYTF; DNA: TGTGCCAGCAGCTTCGACAGGGGGTCCCATGGCTACACCTTC
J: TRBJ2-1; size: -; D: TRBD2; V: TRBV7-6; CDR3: CASSAELAGAYNEQFF; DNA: TGTGCCAGCAGCGCCGAACTAGCGGGAGCCTACAATGAGCAGTTCTTC
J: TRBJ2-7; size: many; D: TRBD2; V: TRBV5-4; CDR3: CASSGGLAGVDEQYF; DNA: TGTGCCAGCAGCGGGGGACTAGCGGGAGTCGACGAGCAGTACTTC
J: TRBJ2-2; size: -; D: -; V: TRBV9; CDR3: CASSVGRLNTGELFF; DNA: TGTGCCAGCAGCGTAGGGAGGCTAAACACCGGGGAGCTGTTTTTT
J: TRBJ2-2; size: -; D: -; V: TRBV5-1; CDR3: CASRRADTNTGELFF; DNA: TGCGCCAGCAGGCGCGCTGACACTAACACCGGGGAGCTGTTTTTT
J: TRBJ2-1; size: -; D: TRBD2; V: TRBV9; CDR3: CASSVAGGNREQFF; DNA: TGTGCCAGCAGCGTAGCGGGAGGGAACCGGGAGCAGTTCTTC
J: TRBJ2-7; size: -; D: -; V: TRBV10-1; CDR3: CASSESWSEQYF; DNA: TGCGCCAGCAGTGAGTCCTGGAGCGAGCAGTACTTC
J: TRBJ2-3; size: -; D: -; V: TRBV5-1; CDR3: CASSLNAGHRTQVWYF; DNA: TGCGCCAGCAGCTTAAACGCGGGACATCGAACACAAGTTTGGTATTTT
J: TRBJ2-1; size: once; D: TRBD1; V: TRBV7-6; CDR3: CASSFSGTGGNEQFF; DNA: TGTGCCAGCAGCTTCTCCGGGACAGGCGGCAATGAGCAGTTCTTC
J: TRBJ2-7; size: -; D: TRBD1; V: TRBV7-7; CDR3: CASSLRTGGFYEQYF; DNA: TGTGCCAGCAGCTTGCGGACAGGGGGGTTCTACGAGCAGTACTTC
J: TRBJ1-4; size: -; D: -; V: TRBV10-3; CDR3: CAIGREKLFF; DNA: TGTGCCATCGGCCGGGAAAAACTGTTTTTT
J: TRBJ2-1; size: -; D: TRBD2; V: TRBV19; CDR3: CASSPSGLAGWVEQFF; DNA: TGTGCCAGTAGTCCCTCCGGACTAGCGGGATGGGTTGAGCAGTTCTTC
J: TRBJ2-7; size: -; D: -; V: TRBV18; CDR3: CASSPSDTREQYF; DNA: TGTGCCAGCTCACCCTCGGACACAAGGGAGCAGTACTTC
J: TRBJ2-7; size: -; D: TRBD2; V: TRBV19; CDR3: CASSFRSGRAYEQYF; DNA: TGTGCCAGTAGTTTCCGTAGCGGGAGAGCCTACGAGCAGTACTTC
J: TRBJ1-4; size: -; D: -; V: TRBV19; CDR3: CASSPAGATNEKLFF; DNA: TGTGCCAGTAGTCCGGCTGGGGCAACTAATGAAAAACTGTTTTTT
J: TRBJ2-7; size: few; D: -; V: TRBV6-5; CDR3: CASRSGAGYEQYF; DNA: TGTGCCAGCAGATCCGGGGCTGGCTACGAGCAGTACTTC
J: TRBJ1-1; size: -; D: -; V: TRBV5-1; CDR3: CASSLSRNTEAFF; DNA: TGCGCCAGCAGCTTGTCAAGGAACACTGAAGCTTTCTTT
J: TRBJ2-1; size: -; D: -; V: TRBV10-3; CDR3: CAISESRGLPSYNEQFF; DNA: TGTGCCATCAGTGAGTCCCGGGGTTTGCCATCCTACAATGAGCAGTTCTTC
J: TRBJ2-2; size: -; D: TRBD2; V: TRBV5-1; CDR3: CASSLTGGRTGELFF; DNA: TGCGCCAGCAGCTTGACGGGAGGGCGCACCGGGGAGCTGTTTTTT
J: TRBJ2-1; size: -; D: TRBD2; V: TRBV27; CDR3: CASSSLTSGRYNEQFF; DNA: TGTGCCAGCAGTTCTCTGACTAGCGGGAGGTACAATGAGCAGTTCTTC
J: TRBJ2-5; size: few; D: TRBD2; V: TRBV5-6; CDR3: CASSSGTTETQYF; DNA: TGTGCCAGCAGCTCCGGGACTACTGAGACCCAGTACTTC
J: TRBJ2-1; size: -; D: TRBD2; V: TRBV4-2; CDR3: CASSQESSGSSYNEQFF; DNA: TGTGCCAGCAGCCAAGAGTCTAGCGGGAGTTCCTACAATGAGCAGTTCTTC
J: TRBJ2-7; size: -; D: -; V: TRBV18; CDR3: CASSPPVTYEQYF; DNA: TGTGCCAGCTCACCACCAGTGACCTACGAGCAGTACTTC
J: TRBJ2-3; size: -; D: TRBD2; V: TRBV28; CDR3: CASSLSGRTDTQYF; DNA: TGTGCCAGCAGTTTAAGCGGGAGGACAGATACGCAGTATTTT
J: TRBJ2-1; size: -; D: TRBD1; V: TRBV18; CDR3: CASTFGTGPTEQFF; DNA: TGTGCCAGCACCTTCGGGACAGGGCCTACTGAGCAGTTCTTC
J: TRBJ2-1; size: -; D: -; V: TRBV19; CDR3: CASKAYNEQFF; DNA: TGTGCCAGTAAGGCGTACAATGAGCAGTTCTTC